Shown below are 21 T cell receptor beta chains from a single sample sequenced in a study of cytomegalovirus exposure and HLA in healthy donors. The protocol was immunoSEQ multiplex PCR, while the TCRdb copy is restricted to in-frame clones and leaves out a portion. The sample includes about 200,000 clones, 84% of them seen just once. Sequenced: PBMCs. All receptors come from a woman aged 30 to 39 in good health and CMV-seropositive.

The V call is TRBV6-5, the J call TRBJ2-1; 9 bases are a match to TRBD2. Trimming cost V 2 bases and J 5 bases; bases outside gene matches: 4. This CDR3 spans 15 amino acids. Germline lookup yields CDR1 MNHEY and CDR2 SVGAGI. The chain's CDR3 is CASSYGASGNNEQFF. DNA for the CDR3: TGTGCCAGCAGTTACGGGGCTAGCGGGAACAATGAGCAGTTCTTC.

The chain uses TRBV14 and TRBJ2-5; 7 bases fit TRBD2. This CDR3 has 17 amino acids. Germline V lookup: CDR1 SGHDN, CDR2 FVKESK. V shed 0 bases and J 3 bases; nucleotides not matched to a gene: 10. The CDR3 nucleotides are TGTGCCAGCAGCCAAGAAGGGAGGGAGGGACGTGAAGAGACCCAGTACTTC. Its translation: CASSQEGREGREETQYF.

CDR3 in amino acids: CAPRGRYEQYF. The CDR3 DNA is TGTGCCCCAAGGGGGCGGTACGAGCAGTACTTC. The V call is TRBV19, the J call TRBJ2-7; TRBD1 matches at 7 bases. CDR1 and CDR2 (germline): LNHDA, SQIVND (reference sequence). The CDR3 is 11 amino acids. J gave up 4 bases and V 11 bases, and 5 bases lay outside the gene matches.

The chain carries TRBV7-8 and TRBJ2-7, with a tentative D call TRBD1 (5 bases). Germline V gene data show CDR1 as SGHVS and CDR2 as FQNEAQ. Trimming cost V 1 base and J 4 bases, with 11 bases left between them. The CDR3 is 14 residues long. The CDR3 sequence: CASSLVTQGYEQYF. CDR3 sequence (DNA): TGTGCCAGCAGCTTAGTTACTCAGGGTTACGAGCAGTACTTC.

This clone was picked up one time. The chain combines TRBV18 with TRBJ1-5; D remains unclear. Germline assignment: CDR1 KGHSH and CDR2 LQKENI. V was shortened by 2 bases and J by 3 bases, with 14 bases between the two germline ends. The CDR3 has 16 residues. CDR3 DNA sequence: TGTGCCAGCTCACCAGATGCGTTACTTAACAATCAGCCCCAGCATTTT. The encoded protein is CASSPDALLNNQPQHF.

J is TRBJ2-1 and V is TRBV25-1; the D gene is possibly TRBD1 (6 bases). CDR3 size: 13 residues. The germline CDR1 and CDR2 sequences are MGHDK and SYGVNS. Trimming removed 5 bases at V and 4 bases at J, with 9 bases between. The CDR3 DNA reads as TGTGCCAGCAGTCAACAGGGTTACAATGAGCAGTTCTTC. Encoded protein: CASSQQGYNEQFF.

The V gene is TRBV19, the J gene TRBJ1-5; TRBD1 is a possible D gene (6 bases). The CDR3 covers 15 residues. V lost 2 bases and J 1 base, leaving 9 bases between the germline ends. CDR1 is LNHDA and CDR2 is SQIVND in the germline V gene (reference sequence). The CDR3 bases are TGTGCCAGTAGTATAAAGGGGGACAGCAATCAGCCCCAGCATTTT. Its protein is CASSIKGDSNQPQHF.

The CDR3: CASSLGTDYGYTF. CDR3 nucleotide sequence: TGTGCCAGCAGTTTGGGCACCGACTATGGCTACACCTTC. The genes are TRBV27 and TRBJ1-2; D not certain. V lost 3 bases and J 3 bases, leaving 8 bases between the germline ends. The V gene's germline CDR1 is MNHEY and CDR2 SMNVEV (reference sequence). The length of the CDR3 is 13 residues.

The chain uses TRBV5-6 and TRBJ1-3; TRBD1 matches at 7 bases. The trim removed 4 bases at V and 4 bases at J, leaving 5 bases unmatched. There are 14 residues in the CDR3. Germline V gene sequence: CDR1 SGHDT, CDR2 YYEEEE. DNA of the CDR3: TGTGCCAGCAGCCAACAGGGGCGCGGAAACACCATATATTTT. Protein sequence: CASSQQGRGNTIYF.

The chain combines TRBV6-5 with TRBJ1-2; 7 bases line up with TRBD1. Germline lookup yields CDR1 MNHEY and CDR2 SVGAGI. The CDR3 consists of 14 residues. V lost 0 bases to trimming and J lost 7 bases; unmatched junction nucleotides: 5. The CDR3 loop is CASSYSKGAGGYTF. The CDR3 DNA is TGTGCCAGCAGTTACTCGAAGGGGGCTGGTGGCTACACCTTC.

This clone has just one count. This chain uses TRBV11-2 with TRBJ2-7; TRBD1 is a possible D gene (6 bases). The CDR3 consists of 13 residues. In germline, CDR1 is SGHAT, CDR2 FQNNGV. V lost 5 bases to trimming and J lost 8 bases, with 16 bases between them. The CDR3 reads CASSPMIQGQQYF. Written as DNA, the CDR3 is TGTGCCAGCAGCCCAATGATACAGGGTCAGCAGTACTTC.

CDR3 DNA sequence: TGCGCCAGCAGCTGGGGGCGTTCGACTCCTGGGGAGCAGTACTTC. Protein: CASSWGRSTPGEQYF. The chain couples TRBV5-1 to TRBJ2-7, with a weak D call TRBD1 (6 bases). The germline V and J ends were trimmed by 3 bases and 7 bases, with 20 bases remaining between them. Germline V gene sequence: CDR1 SGHRS, CDR2 YFSETQ. This CDR3 contains 15 residues.

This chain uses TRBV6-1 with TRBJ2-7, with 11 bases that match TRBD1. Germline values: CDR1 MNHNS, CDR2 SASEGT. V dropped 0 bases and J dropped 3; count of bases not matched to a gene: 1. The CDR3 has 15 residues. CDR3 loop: CASSEAGTGGYEQYF. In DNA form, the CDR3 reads TGTGCCAGCAGTGAAGCGGGGACAGGGGGCTACGAGCAGTACTTC.

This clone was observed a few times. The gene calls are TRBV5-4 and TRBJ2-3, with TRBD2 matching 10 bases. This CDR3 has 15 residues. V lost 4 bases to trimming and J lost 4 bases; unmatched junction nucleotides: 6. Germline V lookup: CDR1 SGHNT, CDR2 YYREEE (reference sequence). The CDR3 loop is CASSPSGRPPDTQYF. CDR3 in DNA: TGTGCCAGCAGCCCTAGCGGGAGACCCCCAGATACGCAGTATTTT.

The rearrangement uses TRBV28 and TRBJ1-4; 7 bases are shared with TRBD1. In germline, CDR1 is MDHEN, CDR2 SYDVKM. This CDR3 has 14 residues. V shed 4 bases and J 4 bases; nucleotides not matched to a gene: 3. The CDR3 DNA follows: TGTGCCAGCAGTTGGGGGGACAGTAATGAAAAACTGTTTTTT. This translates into CASSWGDSNEKLFF.

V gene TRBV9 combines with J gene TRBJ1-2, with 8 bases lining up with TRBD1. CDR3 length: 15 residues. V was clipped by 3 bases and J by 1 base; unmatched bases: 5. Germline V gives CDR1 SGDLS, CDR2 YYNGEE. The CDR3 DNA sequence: TGTGCCAGCAGCGGAGGGACAGGCTTTAACTATGGCTACACCTTC. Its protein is CASSGGTGFNYGYTF. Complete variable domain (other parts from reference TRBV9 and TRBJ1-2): DSGVTQTPKHLITATGQRVTLRCSPRSGDLSVYWYQQSLDQGLQFLIQYYNGEERAKGNILERFSAQQFPDLHSELNLSSLELGDSALYFCASSGGTGFNYGYTFGSGTRLTVV.

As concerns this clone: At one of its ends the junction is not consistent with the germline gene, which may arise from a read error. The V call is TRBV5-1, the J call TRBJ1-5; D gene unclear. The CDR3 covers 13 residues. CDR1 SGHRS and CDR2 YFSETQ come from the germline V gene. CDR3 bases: TGCGCAAGCAGCTTGGATATCGATCAGCCCCAGCATTTT. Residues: CASSLDIDQPQHF.

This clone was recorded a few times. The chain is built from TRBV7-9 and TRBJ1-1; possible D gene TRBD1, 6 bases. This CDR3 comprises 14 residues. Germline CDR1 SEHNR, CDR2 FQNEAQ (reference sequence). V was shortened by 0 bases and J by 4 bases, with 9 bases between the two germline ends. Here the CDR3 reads CASSLAGGPTEAFF. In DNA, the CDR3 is TGTGCCAGCAGCTTAGCCGGGGGGCCCACTGAAGCTTTCTTT.

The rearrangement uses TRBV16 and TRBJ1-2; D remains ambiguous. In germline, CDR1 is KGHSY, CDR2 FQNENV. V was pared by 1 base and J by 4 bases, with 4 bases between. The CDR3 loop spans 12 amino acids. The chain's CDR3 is CASSQYSYGYTF. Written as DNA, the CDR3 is TGTGCCAGCAGCCAATACAGCTATGGCTACACCTTC.

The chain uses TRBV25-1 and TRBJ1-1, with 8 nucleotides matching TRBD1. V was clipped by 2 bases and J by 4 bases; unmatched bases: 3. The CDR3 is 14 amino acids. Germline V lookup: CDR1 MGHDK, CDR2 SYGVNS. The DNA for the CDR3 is TGTGCCAGCAGTGAAATTGACAGGGGCACTGAAGCTTTCTTT. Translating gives CASSEIDRGTEAFF.

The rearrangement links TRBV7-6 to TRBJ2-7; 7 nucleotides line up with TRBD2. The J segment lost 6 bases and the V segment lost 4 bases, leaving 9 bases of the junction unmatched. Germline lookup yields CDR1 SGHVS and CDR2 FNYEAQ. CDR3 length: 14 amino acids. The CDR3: CASSSFTGGGEQYF. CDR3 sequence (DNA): TGTGCCAGCAGCTCCTTTACGGGAGGCGGCGAGCAGTACTTC.